This T cell receptor (beta chain) was sequenced for a study of cytomegalovirus exposure and HLA in healthy donors. Comments on this clone: What it binds is not known.

Notes on the study in general: Based on reports, TCR beta sequences accurately predicted HLA-A and HLA-B alleles for most subjects.

A multiplex PCR was run with 60 Vbeta primers and 13 Jbeta primers. Only in-frame clones appear in the TCRdb table, and some are missing; sequencing was by immunoSEQ multiplex PCR. The sample lists 100,000 or so clones; roughly two thirds were seen once. The ends were cut back, 4 bases at V and 2 bases at J, with 9 bases in the middle. Germline V gene lookup returns CDR1 ENHRY and CDR2 SYGVKD. CDR3 size: 14 residues. The sequence derives from a man aged 40-50 years in good health and CMV-seronegative. Sequences were obtained from PBMCs. V usage is TRBV10-3 and J usage is TRBJ1-5; D is perhaps TRBD1 (5 bases). The CDR3 nucleotides read TGTGCCATCAGTGCAGGGTACGGCAATCAGCCCCAGCATTTT. Protein sequence: CAISAGYGNQPQHF.